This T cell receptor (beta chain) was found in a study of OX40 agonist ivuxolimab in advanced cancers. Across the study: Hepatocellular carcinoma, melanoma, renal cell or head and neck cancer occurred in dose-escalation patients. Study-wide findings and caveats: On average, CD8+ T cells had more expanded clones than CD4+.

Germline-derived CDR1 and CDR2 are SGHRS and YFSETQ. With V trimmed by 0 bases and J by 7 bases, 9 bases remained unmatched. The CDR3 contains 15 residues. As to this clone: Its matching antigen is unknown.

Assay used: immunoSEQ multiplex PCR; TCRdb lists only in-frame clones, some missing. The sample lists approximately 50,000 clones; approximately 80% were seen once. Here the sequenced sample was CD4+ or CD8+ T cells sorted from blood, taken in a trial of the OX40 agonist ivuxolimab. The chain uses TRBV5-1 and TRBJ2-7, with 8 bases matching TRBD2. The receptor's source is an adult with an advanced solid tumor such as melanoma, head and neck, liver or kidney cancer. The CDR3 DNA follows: TGCGCCAGCAGCTTGGCGGGGAACGGGAGGGATGAGCAGTACTTC. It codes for CASSLAGNGRDEQYF.